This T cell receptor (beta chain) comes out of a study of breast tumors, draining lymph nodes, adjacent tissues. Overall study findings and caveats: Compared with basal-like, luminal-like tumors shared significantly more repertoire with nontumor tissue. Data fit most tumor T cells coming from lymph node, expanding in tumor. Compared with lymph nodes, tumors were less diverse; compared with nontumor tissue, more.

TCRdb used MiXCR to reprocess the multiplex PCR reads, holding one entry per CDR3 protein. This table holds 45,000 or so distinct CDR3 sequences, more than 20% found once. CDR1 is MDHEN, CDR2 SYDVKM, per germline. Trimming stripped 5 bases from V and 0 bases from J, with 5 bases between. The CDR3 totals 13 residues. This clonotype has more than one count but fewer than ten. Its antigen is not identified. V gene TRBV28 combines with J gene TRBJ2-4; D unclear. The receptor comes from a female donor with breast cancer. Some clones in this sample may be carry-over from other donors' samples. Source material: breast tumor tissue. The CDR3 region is CASSIPAKNIQYF. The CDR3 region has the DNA TGTGCCAGCAGTATCCCAGCCAAAAACATTCAGTACTTC.